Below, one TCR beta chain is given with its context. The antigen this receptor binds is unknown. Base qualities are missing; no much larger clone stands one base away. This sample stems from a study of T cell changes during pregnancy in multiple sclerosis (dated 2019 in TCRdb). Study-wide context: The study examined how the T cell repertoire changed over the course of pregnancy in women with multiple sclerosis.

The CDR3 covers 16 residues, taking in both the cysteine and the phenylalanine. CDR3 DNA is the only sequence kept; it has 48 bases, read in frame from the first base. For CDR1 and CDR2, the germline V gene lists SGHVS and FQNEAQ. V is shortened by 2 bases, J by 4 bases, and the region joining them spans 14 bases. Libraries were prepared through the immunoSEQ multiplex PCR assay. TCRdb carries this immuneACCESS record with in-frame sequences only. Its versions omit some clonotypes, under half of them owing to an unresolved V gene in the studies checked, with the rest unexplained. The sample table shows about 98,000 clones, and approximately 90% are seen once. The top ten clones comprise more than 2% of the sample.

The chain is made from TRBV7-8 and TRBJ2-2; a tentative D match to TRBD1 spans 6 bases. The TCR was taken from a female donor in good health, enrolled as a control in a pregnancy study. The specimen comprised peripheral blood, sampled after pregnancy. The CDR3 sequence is CASSLNSQGLTGELFF. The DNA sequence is TGTGCCAGCAGCTTAAATAGTCAGGGGCTCACCGGGGAGCTGTTTTTT.